A single sample gave rise to the 2 T cell receptor beta chains below, sequenced in a study of T cell responses to AZD1222 COVID-19 vaccine. The data were produced by immunoSEQ multiplex PCR, yet TCRdb's version contains in-frame clones alone and is incomplete. This table holds roughly 160,000 clones, 90% to 95% found once. The material sequenced was peripheral blood, taken on day 0 of AZD1222 vaccination. Receptor source: an adult in good health.

The V gene is TRBV12-3 or TRBV12-4, the J gene TRBJ1-1; D unresolved. The length of the CDR3 is 12 residues. Trimming pared 2 bases from V and 0 bases from J, leaving 1 base between. The DNA for the CDR3 is TGTGCCAGCAGTTTAATGAACACTGAAGCTTTCTTT. This encodes CASSLMNTEAFF.

The chain links TRBV6-5 to TRBJ1-2, with D maybe TRBD1 (5 bases). This CDR3 spans 15 amino acids. V was shortened by 2 bases and J by 7 bases, with 17 bases between the two germline ends. Germline V gives CDR1 MNHEY, CDR2 SVGAGI. The DNA for the CDR3 is TGTGCCAGCAGTTACCAGGGCGGCGTGGGGGGTGGCTACACCTTC. This sequence encodes CASSYQGGVGGGYTF.